This T cell receptor (beta chain) was recovered during a study of shared clonotypes between healthy human individuals (dated by TCRdb to 2019 to 2021). With respect to the entire study: Three men and two women, aged 18 to 49 years, made up the cohort. Per donor, three plates each were used for CD4 naive and CD4 memory, two for CD8 naive, and one for CD8 memory. To estimate repertoire size and how much clonotype sharing occurs between individuals, the study deeply sequenced the blood TCR repertoires of about 5 healthy adults. To increase sequencing depth and limit assay-specific biases, TCR repertoire library preparation and sequencing were carried out by different laboratories using diverse techniques. Per donor, leukapheresis produced somewhere between about 0.9 and 9.5 billion PBMCs. The research as a whole found: The small number of donors limited the genetic and exposure-history diversity represented. Across a few donors, approximately 4.6% of naive CD4, roughly 3.3% of naive CD8, approximately 2.5% of memory CD4, and approximately 0.4% of memory CD8 clonotypes were shared. Based on pairwise subsampling, the degree of clonotype sharing among donors was expected to be affected by sequencing depth. Sampling was restricted to blood, and TCR repertoires in tissues likely differ from the TCR repertoires found in blood. Incomplete sequencing was indicated by rarefaction of sorted-subset datasets, despite the large sequencing depth. Naive subsets generally had larger estimated clonotype richness than memory subsets. Compared with non-shared clonotypes, the clonotypes found in all four sorted-subset donors had higher generation probabilities.

The donors were healthy, HIV-negative adults with no recently reported acute infections or vaccinations. Every donor was a Caucasian adult living in Nashville, Tennessee, USA. CD4+ T cells were enriched through magnetic negative selection, after which naive cells were positively selected on CD45RA and the remaining negative fraction served as the memory subset. After blood collection by leukapheresis, PBMCs were isolated using Ficoll-Histopaque density gradient centrifugation and then cryopreserved in the vapor phase of liquid nitrogen. Purity and quantity of every magnetically sorted T cell population were checked by analytical flow cytometry. Each sorted fraction had its genomic DNA isolated and then quantified by UV absorbance on a Nanodrop 2000c. The CDR3, cysteine through phenylalanine, is 15 amino acids long. Just the 45-base CDR3 DNA is kept, in frame starting at base 1. As encoded in the germline V gene, CDR1 is MNHNS while CDR2 is SASEGT. V trim: 8 bases; J trim: 6 bases; unmatched bases: 8.

About this clone itself: No cognate antigen has been identified for it. Per-base qualities were not stored, and no clone one base away is much larger.

Using the deep immunoSEQ assay, TCR CDR3 regions were amplified from genomic DNA by multiplex PCR. Genomic DNA extracted from each cell subset was distributed evenly over all wells of several immunoSEQ 96-well plates, and each plate served as one replicate. For sorted subsets, around 0.2 ug genomic DNA, equal to about 30,000 T cell genomes, was loaded into each replicate PCR. Purified libraries were quantified with a Qubit 3.0 fluorometer, sized on a Bioanalyzer 2100, and re-quantified with the KAPA Library Quantification kit. Every immunoSEQ 96-well plate was sequenced on a dedicated single-read 150-cycle Illumina NextSeq 550 flow cell. In the authors' own workflow: Because the immunoSEQ output included only junctional sequences and no quality scores, the filtering could not be the same as the filtering used for full-length reads. To assign V/J genes and CDR3, sequences were annotated against IMGT germline references using PyIR, a Python wrapper for IgBLAST v1.9. Reads were removed for weak V/J assignments (E-value above 1e-6), missing CDR3, stop codons, out-of-frame junctions, or ambiguous translated residues. V3J clonotypes were defined by identical inferred V gene, J gene, and CDR3 amino acid sequence. Percentage overlap between repertoires was calculated by dividing the number of shared unique clonotypes by the size of the smaller repertoire. Richness of each repertoire was evaluated using RTK rarefaction, the Chao1 estimator, and Recon v2.1 estimates of unobserved clonotypes. Generation probabilities for all TCRbeta clonotypes obtained by the gDNA method from a handful of donors were computed using OLGA. TCRdb retrieved this table from immuneACCESS and kept in-frame rearrangements only. Not all clones are present; in checked studies, unresolved V genes account for under half, and no reason is known for the remainder. V and J calls plus clone size are reproduced from that table; the DNA served to infer D and trimming. For this sample the table gives approximately 2,300,000 clones, of which around 90% were detected only once. The ten largest clonotypes hold 0.3% to 0.4% of the sample.

Sequenced: naive CD4+ T cells from PBMCs. The sample's cell subset or site label, in plain terms: CD45RA+ positively selected. Rearrangement joined TRBV6-1 to TRBJ2-7; the junction holds 15 bases that match TRBD2. This TCR was recovered from a man younger than 30 in good health. Some clones in this sample may be carry-over from other donors' samples. CDR3 loop: CASAGLAGGPREQYF. DNA sequence: TGTGCCAGCGCAGGACTAGCGGGAGGGCCCCGCGAGCAGTACTTC.